One sample yielded the 13 T cell receptor beta chains listed below, sequenced in a study of cytotoxic CD8 clonotypes in ibrutinib-treated CLL. TCRdb's table, derived via immunoSEQ multiplex PCR, lists solely in-frame clones and lacks some. The sample contains a few hundred thousand clones, around four fifths of which appear only once. Source: PBMCs, taken before ibrutinib treatment. These receptors came from a human donor with chronic lymphocytic leukemia.

V is TRBV5-1 and J is TRBJ2-5; 9 nucleotides match TRBD1. CDR3 length equals 15 residues. CDR1 SGHRS and CDR2 YFSETQ come from the germline V gene. Trimming took 4 bases from V and 5 from J; bases not matched to a gene: 9. CDR3 DNA: TGCGCCAGCAGCCAAACTACTGGGACAGGGGAGACCCAGTACTTC. Protein product: CASSQTTGTGETQYF.

This clone was seen a single time. The chain carries TRBV30 and TRBJ1-5, with D maybe TRBD1 (5 bases). In germline, CDR1 is GTSNPN, CDR2 SVGIG (reference sequence). The V and J ends lost 3 bases and 3 bases respectively, with 18 bases between them. The CDR3 sequence is 16 residues long. The CDR3 reads CAWRKKRDLPNQPQHF. CDR3 coding DNA: TGTGCCTGGAGGAAAAAACGGGACCTTCCCAATCAGCCCCAGCATTTT.

The sample holds many counts of this clone. The chain has TRBV15 and TRBJ1-5, with 7 bases aligning to TRBD1. The CDR3 consists of 16 residues. Per the germline V gene, CDR1 is LNHNV and CDR2 is YYDKDF (reference sequence). The V segment lost 3 bases and the J segment 2 bases; nucleotides outside the gene matches: 7. The CDR3 region has the DNA TGTGCCACCAGCAGGAGACAGGGATCGCGCAATCAGCCCCAGCATTTT. It codes for CATSRRQGSRNQPQHF.

The V and J genes are TRBV4-3 and TRBJ2-1, with a tentative D call TRBD1 (6 bases). The V end was cut by 3 bases, the J end by 1 base, with 13 bases between. The CDR3 runs to 16 residues. The germline CDR1 and CDR2 sequences are LGHNA and YSLEER. DNA of the CDR3: TGCGCCAGCAGCCAGCACAGGGTCGGTTCCTACAATGAGCAGTTCTTC. This codes for CASSQHRVGSYNEQFF.

The CDR3: CASSILAAQETQYF. CDR3 DNA sequence: TGTGCCAGCAGTATACTAGCGGCACAAGAGACCCAGTACTTC. This sequence joins TRBV25-1 and TRBJ2-5; 8 positions agree with TRBD2. Germline V gives CDR1 MGHDK, CDR2 SYGVNS. This CDR3 spans 14 amino acids. After removal of 5 bases from V and 2 bases from J, the junction contained 4 bases not matched to a gene. The full variable domain, its missing parts supplied by reference TRBV25-1 and TRBJ2-5, is EADIYQTPRYLVIGTGKKITLECSQTMGHDKMYWYQQDPGMELHLIHYSYGVNSTEKGDLSSESTVSRIRTEHFPLTLESARPSHTSQYLCASSILAAQETQYFGPGTRLLVL.

The chain has TRBV7-6 and TRBJ2-3; D unresolved. The CDR3 runs 14 residues. V lost 2 bases and J 3 bases, leaving 9 bases between the germline ends. The germline CDR1 and CDR2 sequences are SGHVS and FNYEAQ. CDR3 sequence reads: CASSLIARTDTQYF. CDR3 in DNA: TGTGCCAGCAGCTTAATAGCCAGAACAGATACGCAGTATTTT.

The chain is built from TRBV10-3 and TRBJ2-7; D is uncertain. Germline V lookup: CDR1 ENHRY, CDR2 SYGVKD. The CDR3 runs to 15 residues. Trimming cost V 0 bases and J 0 bases, with 9 bases left between them. The CDR3 nucleotides are TGTGCCATCAGTGAGTCCGACGGAAGCTCCTACGAGCAGTACTTC. Translation: CAISESDGSSYEQYF.

The J gene is TRBJ2-3, the V gene TRBV4-3, with a possible D match to TRBD2 (6 bases). CDR1 and CDR2 (germline): LGHNA, YSLEER. The CDR3 totals 12 residues. Trimming cost V 0 bases and J 9 bases, with 7 bases left between them. CDR3 amino acids: CASSQDRETQYF. The CDR3 nucleotides read TGCGCCAGCAGCCAAGACCGGGAGACGCAGTATTTT.

This chain joins TRBV28 and TRBJ2-5; TRBD1 matches 7 bases. After removal of 6 bases from V and 5 bases from J, the junction contained 9 bases not matched to a gene. This CDR3 region has 14 residues. CDR1 and CDR2 from the germline V gene are MDHEN and SYDVKM. CDR3 amino acids: CASRVRTGVETQYF. The CDR3 bases are TGTGCCAGCAGAGTTCGGACAGGTGTGGAGACCCAGTACTTC.

This chain links TRBV5-4 with TRBJ2-1; 8 bases are a match to TRBD2. There are 14 residues in the CDR3. V shed 0 bases and J 7 bases; nucleotides not matched to a gene: 3. Germline CDR1 is SGHNT and CDR2 is YYREEE (reference sequence). The CDR3 bases are TGTGCCAGCAGCTTGGCCGGGAGGGCGAATGAGCAGTTCTTC. Its protein product is CASSLAGRANEQFF.

V usage is TRBV5-1 and J usage is TRBJ2-5; D remains unclear. CDR3 length equals 15 residues. The germline CDR1 and CDR2 sequences are SGHRS and YFSETQ. V was shortened by 0 bases and J by 2 bases, with 11 bases between the two germline ends. The CDR3, as DNA: TGCGCCAGCAGCTTGGAGACGGGTAGGCAAGAGACCCAGTACTTC. The encoded protein is CASSLETGRQETQYF. Drawing the rest from reference TRBV5-1 and TRBJ2-5, the complete variable domain is KAGVTQTPRYLIKTRGQQVTLSCSPISGHRSVSWYQQTPGQGLQFLFEYFSETQRNKGNFPGRFSGRQFSNSRSEMNVSTLELGDSALYLCASSLETGRQETQYFGPGTRLLVL.

This clone was seen more than once but under ten times. The rearrangement links TRBV6-5 to TRBJ2-5, with 7 bases lining up with TRBD1. V lost 8 bases to trimming and J lost 7 bases; unmatched junction nucleotides: 10. The CDR3 contains 13 residues. CDR1 and CDR2 (germline): MNHEY, SVGAGI. CDR3 region: CASLGQRAGTQYF. The CDR3 coding sequence is TGTGCCAGCCTGGGACAGCGTGCGGGGACCCAGTACTTC.

This chain connects TRBV9 to TRBJ2-1, with unresolved D. Trimming removed 2 bases at V and 12 bases at J, with 21 bases between. This CDR3 comprises 15 residues. The germline gives CDR1 SGDLS, CDR2 YYNGEE. CDR3 loop: CASSVDNLGTLGQFF. In DNA, the CDR3 is TGTGCCAGCAGCGTCGACAATCTAGGAACGTTGGGGCAGTTCTTC.